Following are 16 T cell receptor beta chains from one sample sequenced in a study of shared clonotypes between healthy human individuals. Naive CD8 cells, CD45RO-negative and positively selected for CCR7, excluded terminally differentiated effector memory CD45RA+ cells. The data were produced by immunoSEQ multiplex PCR, yet TCRdb's version contains in-frame clones alone and is incomplete. The sample lists 2 million to 2.5 million clones, about 93% occurring once. The source material was naive CD8+ T cells from PBMCs. The source is a young man in good health. Some clones in this sample may be carry-over from other donors' samples.

The genes are TRBV29-1 and TRBJ1-2; D not certain. The CDR3 length is 11 residues. V lost 3 bases and J lost 6, with 8 bases in between. The germline V gene has CDR1 SQVTM and CDR2 ANQGSEA. The CDR3 sequence: CSVDRGNGYTF. The CDR3 DNA reads as TGCAGCGTTGATAGAGGGAATGGCTACACCTTC. Supplemented by reference TRBV29-1 and TRBJ1-2, the full variable domain reads SAVISQKPSRDICQRGTSLTIQCQVDSQVTMMFWYRQQPGQSLTLIATANQGSEATYESGFVIDKFPISRPNLTFSTLTVSNMSPEDSSIYLCSVDRGNGYTFGSGTRLTVV.

There are a few counts of this clone. The gene calls are TRBV30 and TRBJ1-1; 9 bases map to TRBD1. Germline CDR1 and CDR2: GTSNPN and SVGIG (reference sequence). Germline trimming cut 0 bases from V and 4 bases from J; bases unmatched to any gene: 9. The CDR3 totals 16 residues. The CDR3, as DNA: TGTGCCTGGAGTGTAGGTCGGGACAGGGTGAGCACTGAAGCTTTCTTT. Amino acid sequence: CAWSVGRDRVSTEAFF. The variable domain in full, with the rest retrieved from reference TRBV30 and TRBJ1-1, is SQTIHQWPATLVQPVGSPLSLECTVEGTSNPNLYWYRQAAGRGLQLLFYSVGIGQISSEVPQNLSASRPQDRQFILSSKKLLLSDSGFYLCAWSVGRDRVSTEAFFGQGTRLTVV.

V and J are TRBV19 and TRBJ1-5; a weak D match, TRBD1 (6 bases). Germline CDR1 LNHDA, CDR2 SQIVND (reference sequence). V was clipped by 5 bases and J by 5 bases, with 10 bases between them. The CDR3 runs to 13 residues. CDR3 DNA: TGTGCCAGTAGTGACAGGTCGCATCAGCCCCAGCATTTT. Translated, it gives CASSDRSHQPQHF. The full variable domain, with the rest looked up from reference TRBV19 and TRBJ1-5, is DGGITQSPKYLFRKEGQNVTLSCEQNLNHDAMYWYRQDPGQGLRLIYYSQIVNDFQKGDIAEGYSVSREKKESFPLTVTSAQKNPTAFYLCASSDRSHQPQHFGDGTRLSIL.

V and J are TRBV18 and TRBJ2-1; D is uncertain. V was pared by 6 bases and J by 5 bases, with 14 bases between. Per the germline V gene, CDR1 is KGHSH and CDR2 is LQKENI. The CDR3 runs 14 residues. The CDR3 loop is CASSPNDRNNEQFF. The CDR3 bases are TGTGCCAGCTCTCCTAATGACCGTAACAATGAGCAGTTCTTC.

This chain joins TRBV19 and TRBJ1-5, with no clear D. This CDR3 has 15 amino acids. The V and J ends lost 6 bases and 2 bases respectively, with 14 bases between them. From germline, CDR1 is LNHDA and CDR2 SQIVND (reference sequence). Here the CDR3 reads CASSPARWGNQPQHF. The CDR3, as DNA: TGTGCCAGTAGCCCAGCTAGGTGGGGCAATCAGCCCCAGCATTTT.

The rearrangement uses TRBV7-9 and TRBJ2-1; 10 nucleotides match TRBD2. Trimming took 5 bases from V and 1 from J; bases not matched to a gene: 11. This CDR3 spans 18 amino acids. From germline, CDR1 is SEHNR and CDR2 FQNEAQ (reference sequence). CDR3 in DNA: TGTGCCAGCAGCCCGATTCAGCGGGAGGGCCGTTCCTACAATGAGCAGTTCTTC. It specifies CASSPIQREGRSYNEQFF.

The chain recombines TRBV11-3 with TRBJ2-1; 12 nucleotides match TRBD2. V shed 4 bases and J 1 base; nucleotides not matched to a gene: 11. The CDR3 is made up of 19 amino acids. The germline V gene has CDR1 SGHNT and CDR2 YENEEA. The CDR3 DNA sequence: TGTGCCAGCAGCTGGTCTAGCGGGAGGGAGGGGAGTTCCTACAATGAGCAGTTCTTC. The encoded protein is CASSWSSGREGSSYNEQFF.

The J gene is TRBJ2-7, the V gene TRBV9; 8 bases are shared with TRBD1. After removal of 4 bases from V and 1 base from J, the junction contained 7 bases not matched to a gene. There are 15 residues in the CDR3. Germline V CDR1 and CDR2: SGDLS, YYNGEE. CDR3 sequence: CASSPWTGQSYEQYF. DNA of the CDR3: TGTGCCAGCAGCCCGTGGACAGGGCAGTCCTACGAGCAGTACTTC.

The V call is TRBV2, the J call TRBJ1-1; D perhaps matches TRBD1 (6 bases). The CDR3 spans 15 residues. Trimming cost V 6 bases and J 5 bases, with 19 bases left between them. Per the germline V gene, CDR1 is SNHLY and CDR2 is FYNNEI. The CDR3 DNA follows: TGTGCCAGCAGCATCAAACAGGGAGGTCTAACTGAAGCTTTCTTT. Amino acids: CASSIKQGGLTEAFF.

Worth noting for this clone: Other DNA sequences within the sample encode an identical CDR3. The V gene is TRBV4-1, the J gene TRBJ1-1, with TRBD1 as a possible D gene (5 bases). The CDR3 contains 13 residues. The ends were cut back, 1 base at V and 4 bases at J, with 7 bases in the middle. Germline CDR1 reads MGHRA; CDR2 reads YSYEKL. The CDR3, as DNA: TGCGCCAGCAGCCAAGGGAGGGGCACTGAAGCTTTCTTT. This sequence encodes CASSQGRGTEAFF.

This clone was detected once. The rearrangement links TRBV18 to TRBJ2-7, with D perhaps TRBD1 (5 bases). Germline-derived CDR1 and CDR2 are KGHSH and LQKENI. The CDR3 sequence is 15 residues long. V dropped 3 bases and J dropped 1 base, with 13 bases sitting between them. The CDR3 DNA reads TGTGCCAGCTCACCTCAGGACACCGTATCCTACGAGCAGTACTTC. This translates into CASSPQDTVSYEQYF.

This sequence joins TRBV27 and TRBJ2-1, with 11 bases identical to TRBD2. Trimming took 5 bases from V and 8 from J; bases not matched to a gene: 8. The CDR3 is made up of 15 amino acids. Germline V gene lookup returns CDR1 MNHEY and CDR2 SMNVEV (reference sequence). CDR3 DNA: TGTGCCAGCAGTAAATCTAGCGGGAGGTTGGATGAGCAGTTCTTC. This translates into CASSKSSGRLDEQFF.

This clone came up a few times. The chain joins TRBV10-3 to TRBJ1-2; D remains unclear. Trimming pared 1 base from V and 4 bases from J, leaving 7 bases between. The CDR3 is 13 amino acids. Germline assignment: CDR1 ENHRY and CDR2 SYGVKD. CDR3 amino acids: CAISELGSYGYTF. The CDR3 DNA sequence: TGTGCCATCAGTGAGTTGGGCAGCTATGGCTACACCTTC.

The CDR3 bases are TGTGCCAGAAGCCGGACTACGGCCTCCTACAATGAGCAGTTCTTC. This codes for CARSRTTASYNEQFF. The V call is TRBV5-3, the J call TRBJ2-1; weak D call: TRBD2 (6 bases). TRBV5-3 falls under the ORF class, with uncertain function. This CDR3 contains 15 residues. V dropped 4 bases and J dropped 0 bases, with 11 bases sitting between them.

This chain joins TRBV7-9 and TRBJ1-3; weak D call: TRBD1 (5 bases). The CDR3 covers 13 residues. Trimming took 8 bases from V and 0 from J, leaving 8 bases between them. Germline assignment: CDR1 SEHNR and CDR2 FQNEAQ (reference sequence). The CDR3 region is CASRDGSGNTIYF. The CDR3 DNA reads as TGTGCCAGCCGGGACGGCTCTGGAAACACCATATATTTT.

The chain recombines TRBV7-3 with TRBJ2-2; D is uncertain. Germline V gives CDR1 SGHTA, CDR2 FQGTGA. V shed 4 bases and J shed 3 bases, with 9 bases lying between them. This CDR3 spans 14 amino acids. The CDR3 DNA follows: TGTGCCAGCAGCTCCTCCGCGTACACCGGGGAGCTGTTTTTT. This codes for CASSSSAYTGELFF.